The rows below give T cell receptor beta chains drawn from one sample of a study of identical twins. TCRdb reprocessed the 5' RACE reads via MiXCR and lists one record per CDR3 protein. The sample gives 450,000 or so distinct CDR3 sequences, more than 13% of which show up once; about 1% is in the top ten. Separately, the same data were catalogued under a study of yellow fever vaccine responses in identical twins.

The sample was CD4+ T cells sorted from blood. The receptors stem from a woman under 30 in good health. The CDR3 runs from the conserved cysteine through the conserved F or W. A D gene is named only where the DNA matches it firmly. Clone size is stated in some rows and not others, as once, few, many or a class when expanded.

V	J	D	size	DNA	CDR3
TRBV12-3/TRBV12-4	TRBJ1-5	TRBD1	.	TGTGCCAGCAGTTCAAACACAGGGGGGTGGGATCAGCCCCAGCATTTT	CASSSNTGGWDQPQHF
TRBV6-5	TRBJ1-1	.	few	TGTGCCAGCATTTATGAGGGCGGGTCTGAAGCTTTCTTT	CASIYEGGSEAFF
TRBV29-1	TRBJ2-6	TRBD1	.	TGCAGCGTTATACAGGGGGACCTCTCTGGGGCCAACGTCCTGACTTTC	CSVIQGDLSGANVLTF
TRBV20-1	TRBJ2-5	TRBD2	.	TGCAGTGCGAAGCGGGACGACCTCCCCGAGACCCAGTACTTC	CSAKRDDLPETQYF
TRBV27	TRBJ2-7	.	few	TGTGCCAGCAATAAGACTACTTGGAAGCAGTACTTC	CASNKTTWKQYF
TRBV12-2	TRBJ2-7	.	.	TGTGCAAGTCGCTTCACAGGGAACCAGGACGAGCAGTACTTC	CASRFTGNQDEQYF
TRBV4-3	TRBJ2-1	TRBD2	few	TGCGCCAGCAGCCAAGAAGGACTAGACTACAATGAGCAGTTCTTC	CASSQEGLDYNEQFF
TRBV2	TRBJ1-1	.	few	TGTGCCAGCAGTGAAGTGGCCGGGGTCGGCACTGAAGCTTTCTTT	CASSEVAGVGTEAFF
TRBV5-6	TRBJ2-3	.	few	TGTGCCAGCAGTTCCCTAGAGCCGACAGATACGCAGTATTTT	CASSSLEPTDTQYF
TRBV11-2	TRBJ2-4	.	.	TGTGCCAGCAGCTTCCGCGATAACCCAATAGCTGAAGCCAAAAACATTCAGTACTTC	CASSFRDNPIAEAKNIQYF
TRBV4-3	TRBJ1-4	.	many	TGCGCCAGCAGCCAAGACCTGGGTGAAAAACTGTTTTTT	CASSQDLGEKLFF
TRBV10-3	TRBJ2-4	TRBD2	.	TGTGCCATCAGTGAGTTTTTACTAGCGAGAGAAGGAGACATTCAGTACTTC	CAISEFLLAREGDIQYF
TRBV28	TRBJ1-5	TRBD1	many	TGTGCCAGCAGTTGGATCGGGACAGTAAATCAGCCCCAGCATTTT	CASSWIGTVNQPQHF